The subject of this entry is one T cell receptor (beta chain). Its antigen is still unknown. The limits of the CDR3 on the DNA are not certain, so only TCRdb's listed CDR3 is given. The data stem from a study of cytomegalovirus exposure and HLA in healthy donors. About the research overall: Earlier, 90 million to 140 million unique TCR beta sequences were recovered from about 200 million T cells by an analysis. Study conclusions and caveats: Links to common viral pathogens appeared, in a later analysis, for several of the most significant clusters. CMV serostatus was the sole immune exposure information available.

Counting both end residues, the CDR3 totals 13 amino acids. Germline V gives CDR1 SQVTM, CDR2 ANQGSEA. PCR involved 60 Vbeta and 13 Jbeta primers. The table came from immunoSEQ multiplex PCR; TCRdb's copy has only in-frame clones and leaves some out. Found here are about 87,000 clones, approximately 74% of them singletons; the top ten hold more than 20%. This chain links TRBV29-1 with TRBJ1-2; whether TRBD1, the table's D call, matches the DNA was not checked. Sequencing was done on a sample of PBMCs. The TCR comes from a man aged 30 to 39 in good health and CMV-seropositive. The CDR3 region is CSVGQGADYGYPF.